Shown below are 26 T cell receptor beta chains from a single sample sequenced in a study of T cell repertoires in cytomegalovirus infection. TCRdb re-derived calls from the reads in MiXCR, one entry per CDR3 protein. The sample lists roughly 990,000 distinct CDR3 sequences; 30% to 40% were seen once. These TCRs are of unknown antigen specificity. The sample here was cultured CD8+ T cells from PBMCs, taken from culture after CMV antigen stimulation. These receptors were obtained from a human donor in good health (CMV status not recorded). Some clones in this sample may be carry-over from other donors' samples.

This clonotype was seen a handful of times. The rearrangement links TRBV7-2 to TRBJ2-1; maybe TRBD1 (5 bases). Trimming removed 5 bases at V and 6 bases at J, with 17 bases between. The germline gives CDR1 SGHTA, CDR2 FQGNSA. The CDR3 is 15 amino acids. This chain's CDR3 is CASSEGGPRVNEQFF. The CDR3 bases are TGTGCCAGCAGCGAAGGTGGGCCCAGGGTCAATGAGCAGTTCTTC.

This rearrangement joins TRBV27 to TRBJ2-2, with 10 bases lining up with TRBD1. CDR3 length: 15 amino acids. Unmatched junction bases numbered 5, after V lost 7 bases and J lost 3 bases. From germline, CDR1 is MNHEY and CDR2 SMNVEV (reference sequence). CDR3 in amino acids: CASMDRGFYTGELFF. CDR3 coding DNA: TGTGCCAGCATGGACAGGGGGTTTTACACCGGGGAGCTGTTTTTT.

The J gene is TRBJ1-1, the V gene TRBV20-1; possible D gene TRBD1, 5 bases. Per the germline V gene, CDR1 is DFQATT and CDR2 is SNEGSKA (reference sequence). Trimming stripped 1 base from V and 1 base from J, with 10 bases between. CDR3 length: 14 amino acids. The CDR3 reads CSARAPTANTEAFF. The CDR3 nucleotides are TGCAGTGCTAGAGCCCCGACAGCGAACACTGAAGCTTTCTTT.

This clonotype was seen at least ten times. The chain is built from TRBV7-2 and TRBJ2-6; D uncertain. The V end was cut by 5 bases, the J end by 4 bases, with 12 bases between. The CDR3 is made up of 15 amino acids. CDR1 is SGHTA, CDR2 FQGNSA, per germline. Written as DNA, the CDR3 is TGTGCCAGCAGCCCCCGCTTAGGGGGGGCCAACGTCCTGACTTTC. As protein: CASSPRLGGANVLTF.

This clonotype was observed at least ten times. The chain carries TRBV7-3 and TRBJ2-3, with D unclear. Trimming removed 2 bases at V and 1 base at J, with 10 bases between. CDR1 is SGHTA, CDR2 FQGTGA, per germline. The CDR3 spans 15 residues. CDR3 nucleotides: TGTGCCAGCAGCTTATACTCTGGGCGCACAGATACGCAGTATTTT. This encodes CASSLYSGRTDTQYF.

The V gene is TRBV15, the J gene TRBJ2-3; D uncertain. The germline gives CDR1 LNHNV, CDR2 YYDKDF (reference sequence). Trimming pared 6 bases from V and 0 bases from J, leaving 22 bases between. The CDR3 consists of 18 residues. CDR3 protein: CATSLPPRFGSSTDTQYF. The CDR3 region has the DNA TGTGCCACCAGTCTACCCCCACGATTCGGGTCTAGCACAGATACGCAGTATTTT.

Concerning this clonotype itself: The germline gene is not matched at one end of the junction; a read error may be the cause. V usage is TRBV29-1 and J usage is TRBJ2-7, with D tentatively TRBD2 (5 bases). This CDR3 has 13 amino acids. The germline gives CDR1 SQVTM, CDR2 ANQGSEA. The CDR3, as DNA: TGCAGCGTTGAAGAAGAGGGATCCTACGAGCGGTACTTC. Its translation: CSVEEEGSYERYF.

J is TRBJ2-5 and V is TRBV9; 8 bases are a match to TRBD1. CDR1 is SGDLS, CDR2 YYNGEE, per germline. There are 15 residues in the CDR3. J was trimmed by 7 bases and V by 4 bases; bases with no gene match: 12. The CDR3 DNA reads TGTGCCAGCAGCCCCCGACAGGGGCTGAGAGGGACCCAGTACTTC. Translated: CASSPRQGLRGTQYF. The full variable domain, its missing parts supplied by reference TRBV9 and TRBJ2-5, is DSGVTQTPKHLITATGQRVTLRCSPRSGDLSVYWYQQSLDQGLQFLIQYYNGEERAKGNILERFSAQQFPDLHSELNLSSLELGDSALYFCASSPRQGLRGTQYFGPGTRLLVL.

Only a few counts were recorded for this clonotype. The chain couples TRBV10-3 to TRBJ1-1, with D perhaps matching TRBD1 (6 bases). The CDR3 extends over 15 amino acids. CDR1 and CDR2 from the germline V gene are ENHRY and SYGVKD. Trimming removed 0 bases from V and 5 bases from J, with 13 bases in between. This CDR3 is CAISESRGGRTEAFF. The CDR3, as DNA: TGTGCCATCAGTGAGTCACGAGGGGGAAGAACTGAAGCTTTCTTT.

This chain joins TRBV10-2 and TRBJ2-3; 10 nucleotides match TRBD2. The CDR3 has 15 residues. Germline trimming cut 8 bases from V and 5 bases from J; bases unmatched to any gene: 10. Germline CDR1 reads WSHSY; CDR2 reads SAAADI. The CDR3 DNA sequence: TGCGCCAGCCTTTGGAGCGGGGGGGGAGTAGATACGCAGTATTTT. Protein: CASLWSGGGVDTQYF.

The chain has TRBV6-1 and TRBJ1-2; D not certain. The germline CDR1 and CDR2 sequences are MNHNS and SASEGT. The CDR3 loop spans 15 amino acids. Between the trimmed V and J ends, which lost 5 bases and 3 bases, there was a span of 16 bases. CDR3 sequence reads: CASSLLDPLYYGYTF. DNA for the CDR3: TGTGCCAGCAGTCTCCTCGACCCCCTATACTATGGCTACACCTTC.

The genes are TRBV4-1 and TRBJ2-1; 7 nucleotides agree with TRBD2. V was clipped by 3 bases and J by 6 bases; unmatched bases: 5. The CDR3 runs to 14 residues. Germline loops: CDR1 MGHRA, CDR2 YSYEKL. CDR3 sequence: CASSQPGGSNEQFF. CDR3 bases: TGCGCCAGCAGCCAGCCGGGGGGATCCAATGAGCAGTTCTTC.

The chain joins TRBV4-3 to TRBJ2-6, with no clear D. The CDR3 contains 16 residues. Germline CDR1 LGHNA, CDR2 YSLEER. V lost 0 bases and J 2 bases, leaving 8 bases between the germline ends. The CDR3 DNA is TGCGCCAGCAGCCAAGAAGAGACGCCTGGGGCCAACGTCCTGACTTTC. Amino acid sequence: CASSQEETPGANVLTF.

This clonotype was seen a handful of times. This chain joins TRBV6-1 and TRBJ2-7; D tentatively fits TRBD1 or TRBD2 (5 bases each). This CDR3 has 14 amino acids. The V and J ends lost 6 bases and 1 base respectively, with 13 bases between them. Germline values: CDR1 MNHNS, CDR2 SASEGT. CDR3 sequence (DNA): TGTGCCAGCAGGTGGGAAGAGGGGTCCTACGAGCAGTACGTC. It is translated as CASRWEEGSYEQYV.

This rearrangement joins TRBV19 to TRBJ2-6; maybe TRBD2 (5 bases). The germline gives CDR1 LNHDA, CDR2 SQIVND (reference sequence). The V end was cut by 10 bases, the J end by 4 bases, with 14 bases between. The CDR3 extends over 14 amino acids. The CDR3 nucleotides are TGTGCCACGACCACGGGGAGCGGGGCCAACGTCCTGACTTTC. It yields the protein CATTTGSGANVLTF.

The chain couples TRBV7-6 to TRBJ1-4; the D gene is possibly TRBD1 (5 bases). Germline CDR1 SGHVS, CDR2 FNYEAQ. V shed 2 bases and J shed 5 bases, with 12 bases lying between them. This CDR3 spans 15 amino acids. The CDR3 DNA follows: TGTGCCAGCAGCTTATCGGGGGATCTCAATGAAAAACTGTTTTTT. Its translation is CASSLSGDLNEKLFF.

This clonotype was counted ten times or more. V usage is TRBV7-2 and J usage is TRBJ1-2, with D hard to call. This CDR3 contains 16 residues. Between the trimmed V and J ends, which lost 4 bases and 0 bases, there was a span of 15 bases. The V gene's germline CDR1 is SGHTA and CDR2 FQGNSA. The CDR3 sequence is CASSSDLGYTNYGYTF. The CDR3 DNA is TGTGCCAGCAGCTCCGACTTGGGGTACACTAACTATGGCTACACCTTC. The full variable domain, with the rest looked up from reference TRBV7-2 and TRBJ1-2, is GAGVSQSPSNKVTEKGKDVELRCDPISGHTALYWYRQSLGQGLEFLIYFQGNSAPDKSGLPSDRFSAERTGGSVSTLTIQRTQQEDSAVYLCASSSDLGYTNYGYTFGSGTRLTVV.

This clonotype came up a few times. This rearrangement joins TRBV15 to TRBJ2-7, with a possible D match to TRBD1 (5 bases). The germline V and J ends were trimmed by 5 bases and 5 bases, with 16 bases remaining between them. The CDR3 spans 14 residues. Germline V lookup: CDR1 LNHNV, CDR2 YYDKDF (reference sequence). The CDR3 is CATSSPQRGNEQYV. CDR3 coding DNA: TGTGCCACCAGCTCCCCGCAAAGGGGAAACGAGCAGTACGTC.

This clonotype was seen more than once but under ten times. The chain recombines TRBV5-4 with TRBJ1-4, with D perhaps matching TRBD1 (6 bases). Trimming cost V 2 bases and J 3 bases, with 14 bases left between them. CDR1 SGHNT and CDR2 YYREEE come from the germline V gene (reference sequence). The CDR3 sequence is 16 residues long. The CDR3 sequence is CASSFGGEGANEKLFF. In DNA, the CDR3 is TGTGCCAGCAGCTTCGGGGGCGAGGGTGCTAATGAAAAACTGTTTTTT.

This clonotype has more than one count but fewer than ten. The rearrangement joins TRBV12-3 or TRBV12-4 to TRBJ2-1, with D uncertain. V was shortened by 2 bases and J by 3 bases, with 17 bases between the two germline ends. This CDR3 contains 17 residues. For the CDR3, the DNA is TGTGCCAGCAGTTTATCCCTTGATGGGTCGGGCTACAATGAGCAGTTCTTC. It specifies CASSLSLDGSGYNEQFF.

The chain recombines TRBV19 with TRBJ2-3; 16 positions match TRBD2. Germline V lookup: CDR1 LNHDA, CDR2 SQIVND (reference sequence). The length of the CDR3 is 22 residues. J was trimmed by 0 bases and V by 0 bases; bases with no gene match: 12. CDR3 in amino acids: CASSIEAPGLAGGRSSTDTQYF. The CDR3, as DNA: TGTGCCAGTAGTATAGAGGCGCCGGGACTAGCGGGGGGGAGATCTAGCACAGATACGCAGTATTTT.

In this sample, this clonotype turned up a few times. This chain links TRBV6-1 with TRBJ2-7; 7 bases line up with TRBD1. This CDR3 is 14 amino acids long. Per the germline V gene, CDR1 is MNHNS and CDR2 is SASEGT. The J segment lost 3 bases and the V segment lost 7 bases, leaving 9 bases of the junction unmatched. The CDR3 reads CASTRQGFIYEQYF. The CDR3 DNA reads as TGTGCCAGCACCCGACAGGGATTCATCTACGAGCAGTACTTC.

This clonotype was counted at least ten times. This rearrangement joins TRBV7-9 to TRBJ2-4; 12 bases map to TRBD1. The germline gives CDR1 SEHNR, CDR2 FQNEAQ (reference sequence). With V trimmed by 3 bases and J by 2 bases, 5 bases remained unmatched. The CDR3 totals 17 residues. CDR3 nucleotide sequence: TGTGCCAGCAGCTTCCGGGACAGGGGGCTGTCCAAAAACATTCAGTACTTC. Translating it yields CASSFRDRGLSKNIQYF.

This sequence joins TRBV6-4 and TRBJ1-2, with D tentatively TRBD1 (6 bases). The germline V and J ends were trimmed by 6 bases and 3 bases, with 14 bases remaining between them. Germline assignment: CDR1 MRHNA and CDR2 SNTAGT. This CDR3 has 14 residues. This chain's CDR3 is CASRMTGKDYGYTF. The CDR3 DNA follows: TGTGCCAGCAGAATGACAGGAAAGGACTATGGCTACACCTTC.

This clonotype was observed many times. The chain links TRBV27 to TRBJ1-2; D call uncertain. In germline, CDR1 is MNHEY, CDR2 SMNVEV (reference sequence). This CDR3 is built from 16 residues. The V end was cut by 2 bases, the J end by 2 bases, with 15 bases between. The CDR3 DNA reads TGTGCCAGCAGTTTACTTCCTGGGCCGAGAAACTATGGCTACACCTTC. Translating gives CASSLLPGPRNYGYTF.

The chain carries TRBV7-9 and TRBJ1-2; possible D gene TRBD1, 5 bases. Between the trimmed V and J ends, which lost 4 bases and 6 bases, there was a span of 9 bases. Germline V gene sequence: CDR1 SEHNR, CDR2 FQNEAQ (reference sequence). This CDR3 spans 12 amino acids. CDR3 sequence (DNA): TGTGCCAGCAGCTCCCGGGACGATGGCTACACCTTC. Translating gives CASSSRDDGYTF.